What follows are 21 T cell receptor beta chains derived from one specimen sequenced in a study of CD4 T cells in relation to SARS-CoV-2 and coronaviruses. Their antigens are not known. Unexposed donor CD4+ T cells date from about 2011-2018, before the COVID-19 pandemic. After roughly ten days of culture, CD4+ T cells were isolated. Clones were read by immunoSEQ multiplex PCR, and TCRdb kept only the in-frame ones, dropping some. Counted here are about 19,000 clones, 70% to 80% occurring once; the ten biggest clones make up around 25%. Source material: CD4+ T cells from PBMCs, cultured in vitro. These receptors came from a human donor in good health.

This clone was found a few times. This chain uses TRBV7-9 with TRBJ2-3; 8 bases are a match to TRBD1. This CDR3 is built from 15 residues. Germline loops: CDR1 SEHNR, CDR2 FQNEAQ (reference sequence). Trimming cost V 5 bases and J 2 bases; bases outside gene matches: 6. CDR3 sequence (DNA): TGTGCCAGCAGCCAGGGGACAGGTTCCACAGATACGCAGTATTTT. This translates into CASSQGTGSTDTQYF. Looking up the rest from reference TRBV7-9 and TRBJ2-3 gives the full variable domain: DTGVSQNPRHKITKRGQNVTFRCDPISEHNRLYWYRQTLGQGPEFLTYFQNEAQLEKSRLLSDRFSAERPKGSFSTLEIQRTEQGDSAMYLCASSQGTGSTDTQYFGPGTRLTVL.

This clone was found once. The chain is built from TRBV5-4 and TRBJ2-7, with TRBD2 as a possible D gene (6 bases). Germline assignment: CDR1 SGHNT and CDR2 YYREEE (reference sequence). V lost 1 base and J lost 2, with 13 bases in between. CDR3 length: 15 amino acids. CDR3 sequence reads: CASSLSSGEAYEQYF. CDR3 DNA sequence: TGTGCCAGCAGCTTGAGTTCGGGGGAGGCCTACGAGCAGTACTTC.

This clone appeared once. V is TRBV11-2 and J is TRBJ2-1; unclear D gene. CDR1 is SGHAT and CDR2 is FQNNGV in the germline V gene. V was cut by 3 bases and J by 7 bases, with 4 bases left in between. The CDR3 loop spans 11 amino acids. The CDR3 region is CASSFKNEQFF. The CDR3 nucleotides read TGTGCCAGCAGCTTTAAAAATGAGCAGTTCTTC.

The V gene is TRBV28, the J gene TRBJ1-6; D gene uncertain. V lost 6 bases to trimming and J lost 0 bases, with 12 bases between them. In germline, CDR1 is MDHEN, CDR2 SYDVKM. This CDR3 contains 16 residues. In nucleotides, the CDR3 is TGTGCCAGCAGCCGGACTGTTAGCTCCTATAATTCACCCCTCCACTTT. Amino acid sequence: CASSRTVSSYNSPLHF.

The rearrangement links TRBV12-2 to TRBJ2-3; the table calls TRBD2, which could not be checked here. TRBV12-2 is a known pseudogene. The CDR3 extends over 16 amino acids. The CDR3 reads CASRFSGGTSTDTQYF. The CDR3 DNA is TGTGCAAGTCGCTTTAGCGGGGGGACTAGCACAGATACGCAGTATTTT.

CDR3 sequence: CASTELAGVNEQFF. The CDR3 DNA follows: TGTGCCAGCACCGAGCTAGCGGGAGTGAATGAGCAGTTCTTC. This chain uses TRBV2 with TRBJ2-1; 10 nucleotides match TRBD2. This CDR3 is built from 14 residues. The V segment lost 7 bases and the J segment 7 bases; nucleotides outside the gene matches: 7. CDR1 SNHLY and CDR2 FYNNEI come from the germline V gene.

The V and J genes are TRBV4-3 and TRBJ2-3, with TRBD1 matching 9 bases. J was trimmed by 2 bases and V by 0 bases; bases with no gene match: 6. The CDR3 has 17 amino acids. Germline lookup yields CDR1 LGHNA and CDR2 YSLEER. The CDR3 nucleotides read TGCGCCAGCAGCCAAGAAAAGGGACAGGGTACCACAGATACGCAGTATTTT. Amino acid sequence: CASSQEKGQGTTDTQYF.

The chain couples TRBV19 to TRBJ2-5; tentative D call: TRBD2 (5 bases). Between the trimmed V and J ends, which lost 10 bases and 3 bases, there was a span of 12 bases. The CDR3 runs 12 residues. The germline V gene encodes CDR1 LNHDA and CDR2 SQIVND (reference sequence). In DNA, the CDR3 is TGTGCCACCAGGAGCGGAGAAGAGACCCAGTACTTC. Translating gives CATRSGEETQYF.

This clone was found a few times. This sequence joins TRBV19 and TRBJ1-2; D remains ambiguous. Between the trimmed V and J ends, which lost 5 bases and 8 bases, there was a span of 21 bases. CDR1 and CDR2 from the germline V gene are LNHDA and SQIVND (reference sequence). This CDR3 is built from 15 residues. The CDR3 here is CASSQTQDGLRGYTF. In DNA, the CDR3 is TGTGCCAGTAGTCAAACCCAGGACGGCCTGAGAGGCTACACCTTC.

Written as DNA, the CDR3 is TGTGCCAGCAGCTTTCGGGACAGGGCCCAGTCCACGCACTACGAGCAGTACTTC. Protein sequence: CASSFRDRAQSTHYEQYF. This sequence joins TRBV11-2 and TRBJ2-7, with 9 positions matching TRBD1. The CDR3 is 18 residues long. From germline, CDR1 is SGHAT and CDR2 FQNNGV. The junction had 15 bases not matched to a gene; V was cut back by 3 bases and J by 3 bases.

This clone was seen a single time. The V call is TRBV3-1 (or the pseudogene TRBV3-2), the J call TRBJ2-1, with TRBD2 as a possible D gene (5 bases). Trimming removed 7 bases from V and 9 bases from J, with 16 bases in between. Germline V gene lookup returns CDR1 LGHDT and CDR2 YNNKEL (reference sequence). This CDR3 is 13 amino acids long. The CDR3 here is CASTPLSGGEQFF. The DNA of the CDR3 is TGTGCCAGCACCCCCCTCAGCGGAGGTGAGCAGTTCTTC.

This clone was observed a handful of times. The V and J genes are TRBV5-1 and TRBJ1-5, with 9 bases fitting TRBD1. Germline CDR1 and CDR2: SGHRS and YFSETQ. The CDR3 is made up of 14 amino acids. The V and J ends lost 3 bases and 4 bases, in that order; junction bases with no gene match: 2. The CDR3 protein is CASSWGTGNQPQHF. The DNA of the CDR3 is TGCGCCAGCAGCTGGGGGACAGGGAATCAGCCCCAGCATTTT.

CDR3 region: CASSLIRGVHEQYF. The CDR3 DNA follows: TGTGCCAGCAGCTTAATCCGGGGAGTCCACGAGCAGTACTTC. The chain joins TRBV7-2 to TRBJ2-7; D may be TRBD2 (5 bases). CDR3 length: 14 amino acids. Germline values: CDR1 SGHTA, CDR2 FQGNSA. The germline V and J ends were trimmed by 2 bases and 5 bases, with 13 bases remaining between them. The whole variable domain, filled in from reference TRBV7-2 and TRBJ2-7, reads GAGVSQSPSNKVTEKGKDVELRCDPISGHTALYWYRQSLGQGLEFLIYFQGNSAPDKSGLPSDRFSAERTGGSVSTLTIQRTQQEDSAVYLCASSLIRGVHEQYFGPGTRLTVT.

CDR3 nucleotide sequence: TGTGCCAGCAGCCAAGTTTCCCCCGCGATGGGAAATTCACCCCTCCACTTT. Encoded protein: CASSQVSPAMGNSPLHF. The chain carries TRBV14 and TRBJ1-6, with D unresolved. Trimming took 1 base from V and 7 from J, leaving 17 bases between them. The germline V gene has CDR1 SGHDN and CDR2 FVKESK. The CDR3 covers 17 residues.

The gene calls are TRBV18 and TRBJ2-7; 12 nucleotides agree with TRBD2. CDR3 length equals 16 residues. CDR1 is KGHSH and CDR2 is LQKENI in the germline V gene. After removal of 3 bases from V and 3 bases from J, the junction contained 6 bases not matched to a gene. The CDR3 sequence is CASSPLAGGPRYEQYF. CDR3 bases: TGTGCCAGCTCACCGCTAGCGGGAGGGCCTCGCTACGAGCAGTACTTC.

In nucleotides, the CDR3 is TGTGCCAGTAGTATAGCCCAAACCCGCTCTGAAGCTTTCTTT. Translation gives CASSIAQTRSEAFF. The rearrangement links TRBV19 to TRBJ1-1; no firm D call. Germline V gene sequence: CDR1 LNHDA, CDR2 SQIVND (reference sequence). The CDR3 has 14 amino acids. V was pared by 1 base and J by 6 bases, with 12 bases between.

The chain combines TRBV6-5 with TRBJ1-2; D unresolved. Per the germline V gene, CDR1 is MNHEY and CDR2 is SVGAGI. CDR3 length: 13 residues. V lost 2 bases to trimming and J lost 5 bases, with 9 bases between them. The CDR3 here is CASSYRAGYGYTF. CDR3 coding DNA: TGTGCCAGCAGTTACCGGGCGGGTTATGGCTACACCTTC.

This chain links TRBV6-5 with TRBJ1-6, with D perhaps matching TRBD1 (5 bases). The germline CDR1 and CDR2 sequences are MNHEY and SVGAGI. V shed 6 bases and J shed 7 bases, with 10 bases lying between them. This CDR3 spans 13 amino acids. Written as DNA, the CDR3 is TGTGCCAGCAGGCGAGACAGCAATTCACCCCTCCACTTT. The encoded protein is CASRRDSNSPLHF.

This chain joins TRBV4-1 and TRBJ1-6; D is unclear. This CDR3 comprises 17 residues. Per germline, CDR1 MGHRA and CDR2 YSYEKL. V gave up 0 bases and J gave up 0 bases, with 9 bases separating them. CDR3: CASSQDEAGSYNSPLHF. The CDR3 DNA reads as TGCGCCAGCAGCCAAGATGAGGCTGGCTCCTATAATTCACCCCTCCACTTT.

This chain connects TRBV11-3 to TRBJ2-1; tentatively, D is TRBD2 (5 bases). Trimming took 1 base from V and 5 from J, leaving 12 bases between them. The CDR3 is 15 amino acids. The germline CDR1 and CDR2 sequences are SGHNT and YENEEA. This CDR3 reads CASSLGTSRHNEQFF. The CDR3 coding sequence is TGTGCCAGCAGCTTAGGGACTTCCCGGCACAATGAGCAGTTCTTC.

This chain connects TRBV5-3 to TRBJ2-1; tentatively, D is TRBD1 (5 bases). Being an ORF, TRBV5-3 has a function that is uncertain. CDR3 length: 14 amino acids. Trimming shortened V by 2 bases and J by 6 bases, and 12 bases separated the two germline ends. The CDR3 loop reads CARSLARRGNEQFF. The CDR3 nucleotides read TGTGCCAGAAGCTTAGCCCGTAGGGGCAATGAGCAGTTCTTC.